This TCR beta chain was captured in a study of blood T cell repertoires in COVID-19. Profiling relied on immunoSEQ multiplex PCR, and the TCRdb table lists in-frame clones only, not all of them. The sample has 70,000 to 85,000 clones; 82% are singletons. The CDR3 contains 15 residues. Germline CDR1 is MNHEY and CDR2 is SVGAGI. V lost 6 bases to trimming and J lost 4 bases; unmatched junction nucleotides: 8. What was sequenced was peripheral blood. The chain uses TRBV6-5 and TRBJ1-1; 10 bases align to TRBD1. This receptor was obtained from an older man with acute or convalescent COVID-19. CDR3 protein: CASSLDRGLGTEAFF. DNA for the CDR3: TGTGCCAGCAGCCTAGACAGGGGGCTTGGCACTGAAGCTTTCTTT.